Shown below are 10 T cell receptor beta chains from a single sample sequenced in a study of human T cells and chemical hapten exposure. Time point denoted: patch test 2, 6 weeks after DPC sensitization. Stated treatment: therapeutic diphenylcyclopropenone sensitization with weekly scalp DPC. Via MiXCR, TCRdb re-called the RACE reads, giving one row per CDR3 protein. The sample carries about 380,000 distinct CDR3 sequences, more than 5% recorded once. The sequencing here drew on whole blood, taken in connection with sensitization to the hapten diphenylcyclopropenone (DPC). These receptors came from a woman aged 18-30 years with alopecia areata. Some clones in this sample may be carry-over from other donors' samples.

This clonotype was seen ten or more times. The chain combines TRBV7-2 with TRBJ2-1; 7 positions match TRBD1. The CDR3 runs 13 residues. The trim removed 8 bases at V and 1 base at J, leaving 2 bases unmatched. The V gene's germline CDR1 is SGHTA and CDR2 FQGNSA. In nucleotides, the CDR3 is TGTGCCAGCGAGACAGGGTCCTACAATGAGCAGTTCTTC. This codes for CASETGSYNEQFF.

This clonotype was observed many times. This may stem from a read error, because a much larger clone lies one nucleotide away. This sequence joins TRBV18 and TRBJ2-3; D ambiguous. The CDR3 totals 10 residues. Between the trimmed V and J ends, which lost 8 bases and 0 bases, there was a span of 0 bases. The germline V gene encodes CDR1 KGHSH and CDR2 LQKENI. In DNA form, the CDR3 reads TGTGCCAGCAGCACAGATACGCAGTATTTT. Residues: CASSTDTQYF.

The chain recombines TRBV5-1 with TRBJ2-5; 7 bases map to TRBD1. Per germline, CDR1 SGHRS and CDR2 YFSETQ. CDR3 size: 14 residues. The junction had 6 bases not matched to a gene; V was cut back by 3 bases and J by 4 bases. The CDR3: CASSWGTERETQYF. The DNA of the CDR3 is TGCGCCAGCAGCTGGGGGACAGAACGAGAGACCCAGTACTTC. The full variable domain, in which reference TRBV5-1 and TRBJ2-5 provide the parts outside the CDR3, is KAGVTQTPRYLIKTRGQQVTLSCSPISGHRSVSWYQQTPGQGLQFLFEYFSETQRNKGNFPGRFSGRQFSNSRSEMNVSTLELGDSALYLCASSWGTERETQYFGPGTRLLVL.

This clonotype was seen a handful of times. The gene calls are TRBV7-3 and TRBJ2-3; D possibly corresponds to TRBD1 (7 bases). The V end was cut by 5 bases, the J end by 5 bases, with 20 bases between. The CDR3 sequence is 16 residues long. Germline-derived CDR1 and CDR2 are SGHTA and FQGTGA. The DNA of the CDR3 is TGTGCCAGCAGCCAAACGACAGGGAGGAGAGGAGATACGCAGTATTTT. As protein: CASSQTTGRRGDTQYF.

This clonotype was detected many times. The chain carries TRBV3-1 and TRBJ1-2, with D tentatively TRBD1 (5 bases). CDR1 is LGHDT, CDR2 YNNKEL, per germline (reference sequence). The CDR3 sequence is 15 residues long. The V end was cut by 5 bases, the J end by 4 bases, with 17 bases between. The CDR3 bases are TGTGCCAGCAGCAAGGGGAGGGCCGGGACCTATGGCTACACCTTC. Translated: CASSKGRAGTYGYTF.

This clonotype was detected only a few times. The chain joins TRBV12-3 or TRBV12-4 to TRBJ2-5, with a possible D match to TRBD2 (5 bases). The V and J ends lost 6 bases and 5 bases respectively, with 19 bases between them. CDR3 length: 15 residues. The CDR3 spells CASSASLVSVETQYF. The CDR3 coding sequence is TGTGCCAGCAGCGCTTCCCTAGTTAGCGTGGAGACCCAGTACTTC.

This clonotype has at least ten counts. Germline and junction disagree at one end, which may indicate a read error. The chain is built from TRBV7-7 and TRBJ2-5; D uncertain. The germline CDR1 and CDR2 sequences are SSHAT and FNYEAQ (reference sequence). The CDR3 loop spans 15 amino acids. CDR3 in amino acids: CASSLMGHTQETQYF. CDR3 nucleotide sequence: TGTGCTAGCAGCTTAATGGGCCACACCCAAGAGACCCAGTACTTC.

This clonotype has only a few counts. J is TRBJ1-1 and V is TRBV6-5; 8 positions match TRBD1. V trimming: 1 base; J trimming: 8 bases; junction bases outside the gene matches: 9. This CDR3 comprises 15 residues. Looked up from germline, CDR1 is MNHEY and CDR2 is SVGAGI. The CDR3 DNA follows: TGTGCCAGCAGTTACTGGTGGTGGACAGGGACCGAAGCTTTCTTT. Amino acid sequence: CASSYWWWTGTEAFF.

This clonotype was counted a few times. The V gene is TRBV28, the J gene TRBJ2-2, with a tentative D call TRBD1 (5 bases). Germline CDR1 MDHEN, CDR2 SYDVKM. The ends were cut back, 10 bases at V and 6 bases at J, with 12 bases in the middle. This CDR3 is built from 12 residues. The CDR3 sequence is CATSGYSGELFF. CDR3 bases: TGTGCCACCTCAGGGTATTCCGGGGAGCTGTTTTTT.

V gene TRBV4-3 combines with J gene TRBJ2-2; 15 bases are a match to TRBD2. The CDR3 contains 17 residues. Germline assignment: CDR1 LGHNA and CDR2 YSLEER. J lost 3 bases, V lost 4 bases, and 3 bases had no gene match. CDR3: CASSLGLAGGHTGELFF. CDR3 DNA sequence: TGCGCCAGCAGCCTGGGACTAGCGGGGGGTCACACCGGGGAGCTGTTTTTT.